This T cell receptor beta chain was observed in a study of identical twins. Study-wide results and caveats: Monozygotic twins shared more out-of-frame TCR alpha than recombination models predicted. Insertions ran lower in abundant cord blood beta clonotypes, though not in memory repertoires. Beta out-of-frame sequences showed weaker excess sharing between twins.

Healthy Caucasians made up all donors. This clonotype was recorded at least ten times. As yet, its antigen is unknown. Trimming left V 6 bases short and J 8 bases short, with 16 bases between. CDR1 and CDR2 (germline): SNHLY, FYNNEI. The CDR3 runs to 13 residues. MiXCR, applied by TCRdb to the 5' RACE reads, yields one record per CDR3 protein. The sample contains roughly 630,000 distinct CDR3 sequences, just over 7% of which appear only once. The same sample was also used in a study of yellow fever vaccine responses in identical twins.

The chain combines TRBV2 with TRBJ1-2; D is uncertain. Material for sequencing was PBMCs. The clonotype comes from a woman between 18 and 30 years old in good health. The CDR3 here is CASSDSRTDGYTF. CDR3 coding DNA: TGTGCCAGCAGCGATAGTCGGACCGACGGCTACACCTTC.